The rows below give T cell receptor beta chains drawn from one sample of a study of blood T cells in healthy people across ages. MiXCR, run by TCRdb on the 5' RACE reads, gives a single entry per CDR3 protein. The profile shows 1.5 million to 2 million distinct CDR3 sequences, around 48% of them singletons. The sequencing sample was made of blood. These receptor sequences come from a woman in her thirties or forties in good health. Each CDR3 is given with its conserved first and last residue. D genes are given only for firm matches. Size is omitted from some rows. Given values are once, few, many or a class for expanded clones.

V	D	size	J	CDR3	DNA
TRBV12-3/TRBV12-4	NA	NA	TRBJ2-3	CASRPMVTAPEEYF	TGTGCCAGCAGGCCAATGGTTACGGCACCCGAGGAGTATTTT
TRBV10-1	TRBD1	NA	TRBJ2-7	CASRFQGVQYF	TGCGCCAGCAGGTTTCAGGGGGTGCAGTACTTC
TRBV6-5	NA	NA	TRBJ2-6	CASKRLGSSGANVLTF	TGTGCCAGCAAGAGACTAGGGAGCTCTGGGGCCAACGTCCTGACTTTC
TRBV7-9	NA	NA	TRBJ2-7	CASSPWDKPYEQYF	TGTGCCAGCAGCCCATGGGACAAGCCCTACGAGCAGTACTTC
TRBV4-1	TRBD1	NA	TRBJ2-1	CASSQDPVPTGTGEQFF	TGCGCCAGCAGCCAAGACCCCGTCCCGACAGGGACCGGTGAGCAGTTCTTC
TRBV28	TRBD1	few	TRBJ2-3	CASSPSLPIPGQGLADTQYF	TGTGCCAGCAGTCCATCACTACCAATCCCGGGACAGGGACTCGCAGATACGCAGTATTTT
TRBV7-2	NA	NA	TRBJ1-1	CASSLGGGWAEAFF	TGTGCCAGCAGCTTAGGTGGAGGGTGGGCTGAAGCTTTCTTT
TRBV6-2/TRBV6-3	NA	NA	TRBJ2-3	CASNGFGDTDTQYF	TGTGCCAGCAATGGGTTTGGTGACACAGATACGCAGTATTTT
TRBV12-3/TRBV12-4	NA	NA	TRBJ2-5	CASRETENQETQYF	TGTGCCAGCAGGGAAACAGAAAATCAAGAGACCCAGTACTTC
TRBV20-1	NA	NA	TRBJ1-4	CSARGGANGKLFF	TGCAGTGCTAGAGGAGGGGCTAATGGAAAACTGTTTTTT
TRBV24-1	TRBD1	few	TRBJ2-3	CATSDRTGGQKDTQYF	TGTGCCACCAGTGATCGGACAGGGGGCCAGAAAGATACGCAGTATTTT
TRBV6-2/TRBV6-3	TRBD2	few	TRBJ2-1	CASSGGRLAGGRDEQFF	TGTGCCAGCAGTGGAGGACGACTAGCGGGGGGGCGAGATGAGCAGTTCTTC
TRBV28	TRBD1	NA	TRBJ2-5	CASSLSGTEEVSEQYF	TGTGCCAGCAGTTTATCTGGGACAGAAGAAGTGAGTGAGCAGTACTTC
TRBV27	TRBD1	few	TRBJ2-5	CASRTWDRQETQYF	TGTGCCAGCAGGACCTGGGACAGACAAGAGACCCAGTACTTC
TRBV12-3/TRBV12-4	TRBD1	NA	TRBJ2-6	CASGSGTAQFAGANVLTF	TGTGCCAGCGGTTCCGGGACAGCTCAATTCGCTGGGGCCAACGTCCTGACTTTC
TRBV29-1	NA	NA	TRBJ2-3	CSARDSRTDTQYF	TGCAGCGCCCGGGATTCTCGGACAGATACGCAGTATTTT
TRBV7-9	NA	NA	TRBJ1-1	CASSLTAGNTEAFF	TGTGCCAGCAGCTTAACGGCAGGGAATACTGAAGCTTTCTTT
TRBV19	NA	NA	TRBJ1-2	CASSTGKGSHGYTF	TGTGCCAGTAGTACGGGAAAGGGGAGCCATGGCTACACCTTC
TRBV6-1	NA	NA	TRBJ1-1	CASSEYGGTEAFF	TGTGCCAGCAGTGAATATGGGGGCACTGAAGCTTTCTTT
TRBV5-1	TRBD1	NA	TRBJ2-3	CASSRTGVGDTQYF	TGCGCCAGCAGCCGCACAGGGGTTGGAGATACGCAGTATTTT
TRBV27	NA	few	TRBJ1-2	CASSLAPAGSSYGYTF	TGTGCCAGCAGTCTAGCCCCGGCAGGGAGCAGCTATGGCTACACCTTC
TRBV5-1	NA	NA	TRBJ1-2	CASTRSGENYGGYTF	TGCGCCAGCACTCGGTCGGGGGAAAACTATGGTGGCTACACCTTC
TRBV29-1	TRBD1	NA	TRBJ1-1	CSAPGQGFSTEAFF	TGCAGCGCACCGGGACAGGGGTTCAGCACTGAAGCTTTCTTT
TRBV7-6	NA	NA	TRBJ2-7	CASSVQDSDAYEQYF	TGTGCCAGCAGCGTCCAGGACAGTGACGCCTACGAGCAGTACTTC
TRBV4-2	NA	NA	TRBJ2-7	CASSQDPGEGYNEQYF	TGTGCCAGCAGCCAAGATCCCGGGGAAGGATACAATGAGCAGTACTTC
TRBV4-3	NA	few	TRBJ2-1	CASSQLGGNEQFF	TGCGCCAGCAGCCAATTAGGGGGCAATGAGCAGTTCTTC
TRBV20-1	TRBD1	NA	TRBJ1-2	CSANTGGDGYTF	TGCAGTGCCAACACAGGGGGCGATGGCTACACCTTC
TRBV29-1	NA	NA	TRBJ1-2	CSVEDAVHGYTF	TGCAGCGTTGAAGATGCAGTGCATGGCTACACCTTC
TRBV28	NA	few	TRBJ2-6	CASSFGNRADGANVLTF	TGTGCCAGCAGTTTTGGGAACAGGGCTGACGGGGCCAACGTCCTGACTTTC
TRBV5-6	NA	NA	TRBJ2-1	CASSSQVRRDEQFF	TGTGCCAGCAGCTCTCAGGTGAGGAGGGATGAGCAGTTCTTC
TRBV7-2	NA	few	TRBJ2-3	CASSLARVRHDTQYF	TGTGCCAGCAGCTTAGCCAGGGTCCGACATGATACGCAGTATTTT
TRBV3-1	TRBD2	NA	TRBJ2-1	CASSLTGGTNEQFF	TGTGCCAGCAGCCTTACGGGGGGGACGAATGAGCAGTTCTTC
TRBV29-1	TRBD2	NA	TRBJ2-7	CSVEGTSGLGSYNEQYF	TGCAGCGTTGAAGGGACTAGCGGGCTGGGCTCCTACAATGAGCAGTACTTC
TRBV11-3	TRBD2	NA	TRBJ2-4	CASSLDRGGPWDIQYF	TGTGCCAGCAGCTTAGATCGCGGGGGGCCCTGGGACATTCAGTACTTC
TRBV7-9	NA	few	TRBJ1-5	CASSAHGDGHQPQHF	TGTGCCAGCAGCGCACACGGGGACGGCCACCAGCCCCAGCATTTT
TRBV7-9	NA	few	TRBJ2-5	CASSRVIGQETQYF	TGTGCCAGCAGTAGGGTGATAGGCCAAGAGACCCAGTACTTC
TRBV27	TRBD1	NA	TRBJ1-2	CASRPDRGSYTF	TGTGCCAGCAGGCCGGACAGGGGAAGCTACACCTTC
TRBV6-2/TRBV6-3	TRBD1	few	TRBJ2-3	CASTQDRTDTQYF	TGTGCCAGCACCCAGGACAGGACAGATACGCAGTATTTT
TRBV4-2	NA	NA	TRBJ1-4	CASSQDGGGDEKLFF	TGTGCCAGCAGCCAAGATGGAGGTGGGGATGAAAAACTGTTTTTT